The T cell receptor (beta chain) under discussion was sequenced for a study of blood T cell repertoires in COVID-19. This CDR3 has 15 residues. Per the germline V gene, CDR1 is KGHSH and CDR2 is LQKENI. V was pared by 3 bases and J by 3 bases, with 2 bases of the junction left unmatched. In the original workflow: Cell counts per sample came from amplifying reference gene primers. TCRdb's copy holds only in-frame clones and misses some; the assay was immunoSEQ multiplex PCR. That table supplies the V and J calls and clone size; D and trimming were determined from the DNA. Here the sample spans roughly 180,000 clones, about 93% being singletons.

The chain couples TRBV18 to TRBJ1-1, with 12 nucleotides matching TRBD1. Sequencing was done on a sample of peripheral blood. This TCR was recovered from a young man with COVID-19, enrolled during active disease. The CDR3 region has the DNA TGTGCCAGCTCACCGGGACAGGGGGCCTACACTGAAGCTTTCTTT. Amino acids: CASSPGQGAYTEAFF.